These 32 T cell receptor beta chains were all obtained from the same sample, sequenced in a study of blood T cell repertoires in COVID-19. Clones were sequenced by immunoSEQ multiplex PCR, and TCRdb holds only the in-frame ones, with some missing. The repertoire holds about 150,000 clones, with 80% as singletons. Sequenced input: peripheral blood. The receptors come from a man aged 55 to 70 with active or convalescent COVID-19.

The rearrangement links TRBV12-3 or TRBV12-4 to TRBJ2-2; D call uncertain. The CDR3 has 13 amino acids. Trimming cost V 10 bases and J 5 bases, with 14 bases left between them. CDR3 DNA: TGTGCCATCACCGGGTCCCGGACCGGGGAGCTGTTTTTT. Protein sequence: CAITGSRTGELFF.

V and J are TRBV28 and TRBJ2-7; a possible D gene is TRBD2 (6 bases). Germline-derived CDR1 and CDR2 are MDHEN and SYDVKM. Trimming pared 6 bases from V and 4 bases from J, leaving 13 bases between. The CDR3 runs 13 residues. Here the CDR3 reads CASRSGLSYEQYF. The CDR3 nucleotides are TGTGCCAGCAGATCGGGACTCTCTTACGAGCAGTACTTC.

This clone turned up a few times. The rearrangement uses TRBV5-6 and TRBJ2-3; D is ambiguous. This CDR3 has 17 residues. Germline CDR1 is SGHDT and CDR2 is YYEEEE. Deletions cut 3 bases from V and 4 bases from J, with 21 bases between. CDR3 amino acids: CASSSTRSARLSDTQYF. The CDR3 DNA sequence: TGTGCCAGCAGCTCCACCCGTAGTGCAAGACTGTCAGATACGCAGTATTTT.

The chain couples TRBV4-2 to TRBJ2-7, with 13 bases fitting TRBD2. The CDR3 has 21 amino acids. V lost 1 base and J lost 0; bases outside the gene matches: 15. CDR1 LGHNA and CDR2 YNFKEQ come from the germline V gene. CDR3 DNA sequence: TGTGCCAGCAGCCAAGGCTCCCCGGGACTAGCGGGAAGAGGGGACTCCTACGAGCAGTACTTC. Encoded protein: CASSQGSPGLAGRGDSYEQYF.

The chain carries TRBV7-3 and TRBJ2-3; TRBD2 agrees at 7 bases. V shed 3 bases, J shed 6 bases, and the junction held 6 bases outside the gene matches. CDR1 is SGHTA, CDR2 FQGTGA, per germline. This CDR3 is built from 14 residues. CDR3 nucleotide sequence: TGTGCCAGCAGCTTTAACGCGGGAGCGGATACGCAGTATTTT. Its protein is CASSFNAGADTQYF. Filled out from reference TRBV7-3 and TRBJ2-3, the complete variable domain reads GAGVSQTPSNKVTEKGKYVELRCDPISGHTALYWYRQSLGQGPEFLIYFQGTGAADDSGLPNDRFFAVRPEGSVSTLKIQRTERGDSAVYLCASSFNAGADTQYFGPGTRLTVL.

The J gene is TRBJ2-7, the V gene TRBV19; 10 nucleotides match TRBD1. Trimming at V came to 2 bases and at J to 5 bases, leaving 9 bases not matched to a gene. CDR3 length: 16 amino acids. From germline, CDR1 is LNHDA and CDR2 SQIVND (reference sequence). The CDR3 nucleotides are TGTGCCAGTAGTATAAGTGGGACAGGGGATCCCAACGAGCAGTACTTC. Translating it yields CASSISGTGDPNEQYF.

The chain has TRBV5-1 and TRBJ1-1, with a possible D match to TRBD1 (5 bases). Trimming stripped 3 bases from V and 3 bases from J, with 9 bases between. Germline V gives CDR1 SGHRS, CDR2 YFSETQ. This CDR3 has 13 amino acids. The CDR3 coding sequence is TGCGCCAGCAGCTCCCAGACAGACACTGAAGCTTTCTTT. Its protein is CASSSQTDTEAFF.

CDR3 sequence (DNA): TGCGCCAGCAGCCGTCATCAGGGGGAGCGATTTGAAAAACTGTTTTTT. Amino acid sequence: CASSRHQGERFEKLFF. The rearrangement links TRBV5-1 to TRBJ1-4; 7 nucleotides agree with TRBD1. CDR1 is SGHRS and CDR2 is YFSETQ in the germline V gene. This CDR3 comprises 16 residues. The trim removed 4 bases at V and 7 bases at J, leaving 13 bases unmatched.

CDR3 residues: CATQDVDRNTGELFF. CDR3 nucleotide sequence: TGTGCCACCCAGGACGTAGACAGAAACACCGGGGAGCTGTTTTTT. V is TRBV10-3 and J is TRBJ2-2, with a possible D match to TRBD1 (5 bases). The V gene lost 10 bases and the J gene lost 2 bases, with 17 bases spanning the gap. Germline assignment: CDR1 ENHRY and CDR2 SYGVKD. The CDR3 runs 15 residues.

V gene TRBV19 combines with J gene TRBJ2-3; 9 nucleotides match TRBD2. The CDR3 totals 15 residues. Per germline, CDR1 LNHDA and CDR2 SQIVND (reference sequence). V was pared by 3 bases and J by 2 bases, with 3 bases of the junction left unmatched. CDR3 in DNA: TGTGCCAGTAGTATCGGACTAGCGACCACAGATACGCAGTATTTT. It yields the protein CASSIGLATTDTQYF.

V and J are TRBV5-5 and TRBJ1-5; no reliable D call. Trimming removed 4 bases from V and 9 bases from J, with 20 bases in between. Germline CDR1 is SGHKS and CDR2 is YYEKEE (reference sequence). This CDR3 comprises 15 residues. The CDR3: CASSLTYGRDWPQHF. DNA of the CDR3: TGTGCCAGCAGCCTGACGTACGGGAGAGATTGGCCCCAGCATTTT.

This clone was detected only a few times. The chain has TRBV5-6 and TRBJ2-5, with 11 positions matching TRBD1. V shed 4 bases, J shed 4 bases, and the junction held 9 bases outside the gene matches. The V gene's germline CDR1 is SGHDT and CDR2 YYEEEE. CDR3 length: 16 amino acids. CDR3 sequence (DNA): TGTGCCAGCAGCCTTACCGGGACAGGGGGTAGAGAGACCCAGTACTTC. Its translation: CASSLTGTGGRETQYF.

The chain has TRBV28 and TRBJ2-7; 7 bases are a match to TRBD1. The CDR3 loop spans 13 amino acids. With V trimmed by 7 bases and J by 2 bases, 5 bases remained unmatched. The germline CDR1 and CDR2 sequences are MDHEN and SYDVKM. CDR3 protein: CASINRGPYEQYF. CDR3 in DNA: TGTGCCAGCATCAACAGGGGCCCCTACGAGCAGTACTTC.

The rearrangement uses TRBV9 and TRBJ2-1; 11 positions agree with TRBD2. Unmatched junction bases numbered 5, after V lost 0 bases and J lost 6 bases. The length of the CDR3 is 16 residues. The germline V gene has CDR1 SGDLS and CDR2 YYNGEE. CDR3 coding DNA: TGTGCCAGCAGCGTAGGTTTCGGGACTAGCGGCAATGAGCAGTTCTTC. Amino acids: CASSVGFGTSGNEQFF.

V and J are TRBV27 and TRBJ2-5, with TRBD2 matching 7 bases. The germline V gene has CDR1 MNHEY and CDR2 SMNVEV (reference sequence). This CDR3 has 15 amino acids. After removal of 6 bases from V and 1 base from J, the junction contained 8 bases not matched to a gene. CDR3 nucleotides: TGTGCCAGCAGGCCCCTTCTAGCGGTCCAAGAGACCCAGTACTTC. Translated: CASRPLLAVQETQYF.

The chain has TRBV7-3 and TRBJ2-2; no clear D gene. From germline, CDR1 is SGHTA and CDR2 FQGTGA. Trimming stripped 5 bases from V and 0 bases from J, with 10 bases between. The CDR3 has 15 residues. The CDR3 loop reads CASSPRGANTGELFF. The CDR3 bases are TGTGCCAGCAGCCCCCGTGGAGCGAACACCGGGGAGCTGTTTTTT.

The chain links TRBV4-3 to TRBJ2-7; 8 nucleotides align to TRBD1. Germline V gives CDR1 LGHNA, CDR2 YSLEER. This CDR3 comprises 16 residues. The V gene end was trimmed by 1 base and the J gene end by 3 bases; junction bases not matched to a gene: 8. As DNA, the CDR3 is TGCGCCAGCAGCCAAGCGGGTACAGGGGGAGGCTACGAGCAGTACTTC. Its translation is CASSQAGTGGGYEQYF.

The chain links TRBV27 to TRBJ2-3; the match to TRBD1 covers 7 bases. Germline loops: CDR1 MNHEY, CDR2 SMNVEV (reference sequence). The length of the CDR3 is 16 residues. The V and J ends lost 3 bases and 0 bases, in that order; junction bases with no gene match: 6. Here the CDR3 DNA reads TGTGCCAGCAGTTTCTCCGGGACAGCTAGCACAGATACGCAGTATTTT. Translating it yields CASSFSGTASTDTQYF.

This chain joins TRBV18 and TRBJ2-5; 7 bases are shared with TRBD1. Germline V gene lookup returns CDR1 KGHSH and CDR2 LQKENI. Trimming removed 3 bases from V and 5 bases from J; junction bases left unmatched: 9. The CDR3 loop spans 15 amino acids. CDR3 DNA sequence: TGTGCCAGCTCACCTCAACAGGGGCGCCGGGAGACCCAGTACTTC. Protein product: CASSPQQGRRETQYF. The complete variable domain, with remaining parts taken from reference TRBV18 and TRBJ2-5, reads NAGVMQNPRHLVRRRGQEARLRCSPMKGHSHVYWYRQLPEEGLKFMVYLQKENIIDESGMPKERFSAEFPKEGPSILRIQQVVRGDSAAYFCASSPQQGRRETQYFGPGTRLLVL.

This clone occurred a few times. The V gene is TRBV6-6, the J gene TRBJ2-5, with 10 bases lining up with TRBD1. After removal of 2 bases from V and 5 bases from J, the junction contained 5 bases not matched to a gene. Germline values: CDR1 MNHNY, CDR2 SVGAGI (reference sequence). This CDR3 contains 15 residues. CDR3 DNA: TGTGCCAGCAGTTACCCGGGACAGGGGCGCGAGACCCAGTACTTC. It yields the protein CASSYPGQGRETQYF.

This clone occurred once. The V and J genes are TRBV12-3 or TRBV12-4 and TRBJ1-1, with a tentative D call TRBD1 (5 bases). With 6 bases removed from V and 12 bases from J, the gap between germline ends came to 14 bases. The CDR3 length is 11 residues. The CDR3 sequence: CASSRVTRSFF. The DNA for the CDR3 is TGTGCCAGCAGCAGGGTGACTAGGTCTTTCTTT.

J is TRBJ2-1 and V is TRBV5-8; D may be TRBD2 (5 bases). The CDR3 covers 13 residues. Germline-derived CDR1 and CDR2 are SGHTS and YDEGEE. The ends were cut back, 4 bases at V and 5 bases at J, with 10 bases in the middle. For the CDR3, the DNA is TGTGCCAGCAGCATCGGGGAGAACAATGAGCAGTTCTTC. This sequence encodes CASSIGENNEQFF.

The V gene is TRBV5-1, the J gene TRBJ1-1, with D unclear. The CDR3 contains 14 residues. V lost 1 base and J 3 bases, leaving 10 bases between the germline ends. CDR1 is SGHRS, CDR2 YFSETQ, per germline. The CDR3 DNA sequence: TGCGCCAGCAGCTTGACCCGGAGGGACACTGAAGCTTTCTTT. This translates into CASSLTRRDTEAFF.

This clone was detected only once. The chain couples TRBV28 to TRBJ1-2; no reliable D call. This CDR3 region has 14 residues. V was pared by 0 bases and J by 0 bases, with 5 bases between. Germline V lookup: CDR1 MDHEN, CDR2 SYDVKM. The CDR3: CASSLWGSNYGYTF. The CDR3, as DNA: TGTGCCAGCAGTTTATGGGGCTCTAACTATGGCTACACCTTC.

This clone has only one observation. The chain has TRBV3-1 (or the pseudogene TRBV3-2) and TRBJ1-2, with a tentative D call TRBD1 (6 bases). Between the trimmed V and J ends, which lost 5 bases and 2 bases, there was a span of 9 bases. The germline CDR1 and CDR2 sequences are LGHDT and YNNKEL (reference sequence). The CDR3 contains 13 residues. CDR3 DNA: TGTGCCAGCAGCAACACAGGGAACTATGGCTACACCTTC. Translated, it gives CASSNTGNYGYTF.

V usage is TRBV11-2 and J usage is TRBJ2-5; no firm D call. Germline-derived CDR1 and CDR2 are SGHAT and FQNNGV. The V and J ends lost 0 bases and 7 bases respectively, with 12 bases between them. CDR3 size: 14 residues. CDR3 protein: CASSLDEARRTQYF. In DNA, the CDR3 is TGTGCCAGCAGCTTAGACGAAGCGCGCCGGACCCAGTACTTC.

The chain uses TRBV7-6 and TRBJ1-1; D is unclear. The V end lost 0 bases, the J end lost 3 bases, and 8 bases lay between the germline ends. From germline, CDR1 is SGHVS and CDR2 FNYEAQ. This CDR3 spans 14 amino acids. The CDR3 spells CASSLALGDTEAFF. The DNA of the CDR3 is TGTGCCAGCAGCTTAGCCCTGGGCGACACTGAAGCTTTCTTT.

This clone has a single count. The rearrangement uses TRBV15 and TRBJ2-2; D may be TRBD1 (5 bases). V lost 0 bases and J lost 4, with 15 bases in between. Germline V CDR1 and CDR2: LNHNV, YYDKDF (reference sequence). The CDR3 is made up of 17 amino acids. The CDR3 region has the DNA TGTGCCACCAGCAGAGATCGGCAGGGATGGGGCACCGGGGAGCTGTTTTTT. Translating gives CATSRDRQGWGTGELFF.

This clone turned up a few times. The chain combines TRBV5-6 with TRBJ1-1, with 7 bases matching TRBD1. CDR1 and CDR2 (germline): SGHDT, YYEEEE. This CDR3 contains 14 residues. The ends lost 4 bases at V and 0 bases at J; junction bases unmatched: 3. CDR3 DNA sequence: TGTGCCAGCAGCCCTGACAGGGTGAACACTGAAGCTTTCTTT. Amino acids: CASSPDRVNTEAFF.

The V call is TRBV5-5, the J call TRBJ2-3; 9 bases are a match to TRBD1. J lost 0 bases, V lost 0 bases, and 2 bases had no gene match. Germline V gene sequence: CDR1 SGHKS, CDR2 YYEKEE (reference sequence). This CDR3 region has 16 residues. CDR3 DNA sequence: TGTGCCAGCAGCTTGGCCGGGACAGGGAGCACAGATACGCAGTATTTT. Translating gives CASSLAGTGSTDTQYF.

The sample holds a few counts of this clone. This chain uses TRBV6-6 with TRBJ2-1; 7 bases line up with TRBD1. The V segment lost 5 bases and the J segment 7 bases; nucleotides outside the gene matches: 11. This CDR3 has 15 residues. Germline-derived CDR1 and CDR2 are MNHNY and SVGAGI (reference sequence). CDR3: CASSPGTDHENEQFF. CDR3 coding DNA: TGTGCCAGCAGTCCCGGGACAGACCACGAAAATGAGCAGTTCTTC.

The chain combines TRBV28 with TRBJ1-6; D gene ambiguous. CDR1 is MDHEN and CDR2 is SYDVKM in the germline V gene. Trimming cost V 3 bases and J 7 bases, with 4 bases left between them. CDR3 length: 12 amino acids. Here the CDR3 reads CASSFQNSPLHF. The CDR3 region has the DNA TGTGCCAGCAGTTTCCAGAATTCACCCCTCCACTTT.